This TCR beta chain originates from a study of CD8 T cells in ankylosing spondylitis. Germline CDR1 and CDR2: SGDLS and YYNGEE. V lost 3 bases, J lost 10 bases, and 19 bases lay in between. This CDR3 spans 14 amino acids. General study results and limits: Existing reports had already noted some motif variants in reactive arthritis synovial fluid and blood. Disease-linked clones bore a CD8+ phenotype, appearing relatively rarely in peripheral blood. Within ankylosing spondylitis blood, a TCR beta motif made up of roughly eight highly homologous variants appeared to be characteristic.

This clonotype has a count of ten or more. The target antigen is unknown. Molecular-barcoded quantitative 5'-RACE produced these TCR beta libraries. TCRdb used MiXCR to reprocess the 5' RACE reads, holding one entry per CDR3 protein. Among about 42,000 distinct CDR3 sequences, around 3.8% were seen once, and the ten largest hold over 3%. The TCR was taken from a female donor with ankylosing spondylitis or in good health (not recorded which). Sequenced sample: blood, either unsorted or a sorted T cell fraction (not recorded which). The V gene is TRBV9, the J gene TRBJ1-2; D ambiguous. The CDR3 region has the DNA TGTGCCAGCAGCGGGCTTACACCGAGGGAGGCCTACACCTTC. Protein: CASSGLTPREAYTF.